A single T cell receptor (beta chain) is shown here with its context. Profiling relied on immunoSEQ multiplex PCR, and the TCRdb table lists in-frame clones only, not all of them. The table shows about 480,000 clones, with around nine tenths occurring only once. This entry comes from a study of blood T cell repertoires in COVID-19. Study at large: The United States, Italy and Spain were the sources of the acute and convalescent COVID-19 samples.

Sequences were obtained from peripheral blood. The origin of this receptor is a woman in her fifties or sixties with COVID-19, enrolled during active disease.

The CDR3 sequence is CASSDPGQGVYEQYF. The CDR3, as DNA: TGCGCCAGCAGTGATCCGGGACAGGGTGTTTACGAGCAGTACTTC. This rearrangement joins TRBV10-2 to TRBJ2-7; 9 positions match TRBD1. The CDR3 loop spans 15 amino acids. The V gene end was trimmed by 3 bases and the J gene end by 4 bases; junction bases not matched to a gene: 7. Germline loops: CDR1 WSHSY, CDR2 SAAADI.